One sample yielded the 28 T cell receptor beta chains listed below, sequenced in a study of long-term antiretroviral therapy in people with HIV. The assay used was immunoSEQ (version v3.0), run at survey level. TCRdb keeps only in-frame clones here, not all; method: immunoSEQ multiplex PCR. The table has around 26,000 clones, more than 65% seen once; the top ten hold 2.3%. Sequenced material: unsorted PBMCs, taken 3 years after starting antiretroviral therapy. All receptors come from a middle-aged man with HIV.

The chain couples TRBV6-6 to TRBJ1-3; D uncertain. The V gene lost 2 bases and the J gene lost 0 bases, with 8 bases spanning the gap. The germline gives CDR1 MNHNY, CDR2 SVGAGI (reference sequence). This CDR3 contains 15 residues. The CDR3 DNA reads TGTGCCAGCAGTTACGGGCAAAGCTCTGGAAACACCATATATTTT. It encodes CASSYGQSSGNTIYF.

The chain couples TRBV10-3 to TRBJ2-5; the match to TRBD2 covers 9 bases. Germline-derived CDR1 and CDR2 are ENHRY and SYGVKD. CDR3 length: 14 residues. The junction had 2 bases not matched to a gene; V was cut back by 6 bases and J by 0 bases. CDR3: CAIRLAGNQETQYF. The CDR3 DNA sequence: TGTGCCATCAGACTAGCGGGTAACCAAGAGACCCAGTACTTC.

V gene TRBV11-2 combines with J gene TRBJ2-5; D remains ambiguous. Trimming cost V 5 bases and J 4 bases, with 20 bases left between them. Germline V CDR1 and CDR2: SGHAT, FQNNGV. The CDR3 runs 16 residues. The CDR3 here is CASSQVAQEGRETQYF. The DNA of the CDR3 is TGTGCCAGCAGCCAGGTGGCCCAGGAAGGCCGAGAGACCCAGTACTTC.

The CDR3 loop is CASSERTGATGELFF. The CDR3 nucleotides read TGCGCCAGCAGTGAGAGGACAGGGGCCACCGGGGAGCTGTTTTTT. The chain has TRBV10-1 and TRBJ2-2; 9 nucleotides align to TRBD1. The germline V gene encodes CDR1 WNHNN and CDR2 SYGVQD (reference sequence). This CDR3 spans 15 amino acids. V lost 2 bases to trimming and J lost 4 bases; unmatched junction nucleotides: 2.

V is TRBV4-1 and J is TRBJ1-2; 7 nucleotides agree with TRBD1. J gave up 3 bases and V 0 bases, and 7 bases lay outside the gene matches. Germline assignment: CDR1 MGHRA and CDR2 YSYEKL. This CDR3 is built from 16 residues. In DNA form, the CDR3 reads TGCGCCAGCAGCCAAGAGCTTGGACAGGCTGACTATGGCTACACCTTC. Its translation: CASSQELGQADYGYTF.

The CDR3 DNA reads TGTGCCAGCGGCGGCGGAAATGAGCAGTTCTTC. Translation gives CASGGGNEQFF. This chain uses TRBV6-6 with TRBJ2-1, with D unresolved. Trimming removed 8 bases from V and 7 bases from J, with 9 bases in between. Germline V lookup: CDR1 MNHNY, CDR2 SVGAGI (reference sequence). The CDR3 is 11 amino acids.

The genes are TRBV18 and TRBJ2-5; D gene ambiguous. Germline loops: CDR1 KGHSH, CDR2 LQKENI. This CDR3 is built from 13 residues. V was pared by 4 bases and J by 3 bases, with 9 bases between. The CDR3 is CASSQFVEETQYF. The CDR3 region has the DNA TGTGCCAGCTCACAATTTGTGGAAGAGACCCAGTACTTC. The full variable domain, rest sourced from reference TRBV18 and TRBJ2-5, is NAGVMQNPRHLVRRRGQEARLRCSPMKGHSHVYWYRQLPEEGLKFMVYLQKENIIDESGMPKERFSAEFPKEGPSILRIQQVVRGDSAAYFCASSQFVEETQYFGPGTRLLVL.

The chain employs TRBV15 and TRBJ2-7, with TRBD2 identical over 8 bases. CDR3 length: 15 residues. The junction had 6 bases not matched to a gene; V was cut back by 0 bases and J by 5 bases. Germline CDR1 LNHNV, CDR2 YYDKDF (reference sequence). DNA for the CDR3: TGTGCCACCAGCAGAGATATAAGCGGGAGTAACGAGCAGTACTTC. This translates into CATSRDISGSNEQYF.

The J gene is TRBJ2-7, the V gene TRBV5-1; D gene uncertain. From germline, CDR1 is SGHRS and CDR2 YFSETQ. V was trimmed by 4 bases and J by 3 bases, leaving 11 bases between them. This CDR3 contains 13 residues. The CDR3 DNA reads TGCGCCAGCAGCGAGGACGGAAACTACGAGCAGTACTTC. It encodes CASSEDGNYEQYF.

The rearrangement uses TRBV5-8 and TRBJ2-5; TRBD2 might be the D (6 bases). The length of the CDR3 is 14 residues. Germline assignment: CDR1 SGHTS and CDR2 YDEGEE. Trimming shortened V by 0 bases and J by 7 bases, and 13 bases separated the two germline ends. CDR3 DNA sequence: TGTGCCAGCAGCTTGGTAGCGGCCGGCAGGACCCAGTACTTC. Its translation: CASSLVAAGRTQYF.

Comments on this clone: Germline and junction disagree at one end, which may indicate a read error. The chain employs TRBV7-3 and TRBJ2-5; D might be TRBD2 (6 bases). This CDR3 is built from 11 residues. The germline V gene encodes CDR1 SGHTA and CDR2 FQGTGA. The CDR3 loop is CASSPTWGVDF. The CDR3 DNA sequence: TGTGCCAGCAGCCCTACTTGGGGGGTCGACTTC.

V gene TRBV5-1 combines with J gene TRBJ1-1; 7 positions match TRBD1. V lost 4 bases and J lost 6; bases outside the gene matches: 9. The CDR3 spans 14 residues. CDR1 is SGHRS and CDR2 is YFSETQ in the germline V gene. CDR3 bases: TGCGCCAGCAGCAGGGGACAGCTGTTCGCTGAAGCTTTCTTT. Translated, it gives CASSRGQLFAEAFF.

This clone came up a few times. The V call is TRBV7-9, the J call TRBJ2-7; D not certain. The V and J ends lost 5 bases and 2 bases respectively, with 4 bases between them. CDR3 size: 11 residues. Germline-derived CDR1 and CDR2 are SEHNR and FQNEAQ (reference sequence). The CDR3 spells CASSHAYEQYF. DNA of the CDR3: TGTGCCAGCAGCCATGCCTACGAGCAGTACTTC.

This clone was counted a single time. The chain combines TRBV14 with TRBJ1-4, with TRBD1 matching 7 bases. V lost 3 bases and J lost 3; bases outside the gene matches: 7. This CDR3 is built from 16 residues. CDR1 SGHDN and CDR2 FVKESK come from the germline V gene. The CDR3, as DNA: TGTGCCAGCAGCCAGACAGGGATCTGGGCTAATGAAAAACTGTTTTTT. It codes for CASSQTGIWANEKLFF. The full variable domain, its missing parts supplied by reference TRBV14 and TRBJ1-4, is EAGVTQFPSHSVIEKGQTVTLRCDPISGHDNLYWYRRVMGKEIKFLLHFVKESKQDESGMPNNRFLAERTGGTYSTLKVQPAELEDSGVYFCASSQTGIWANEKLFFGSGTQLSVL.

This clone was seen a single time. J is TRBJ1-4 and V is TRBV7-6, with TRBD1 matching 9 bases. This CDR3 region has 13 residues. Germline CDR1 reads SGHVS; CDR2 reads FNYEAQ. V was pared by 5 bases and J by 11 bases, with 6 bases of the junction left unmatched. The CDR3 protein is CASSPDRGFKLFF. CDR3 DNA sequence: TGTGCCAGCAGCCCCGACAGGGGGTTTAAACTGTTTTTT.

This clone was picked up one time. J is TRBJ1-2 and V is TRBV7-2; TRBD1 is a possible D gene (6 bases). From germline, CDR1 is SGHTA and CDR2 FQGNSA. The CDR3 runs to 13 residues. Trimming shortened V by 5 bases and J by 8 bases, and 15 bases separated the two germline ends. In DNA form, the CDR3 reads TGTGCCAGCAGCCGTGGGCAGGGGAAGGGCTACACCTTC. As protein: CASSRGQGKGYTF.

This clone appeared a few times. J is TRBJ2-7 and V is TRBV28; no clear D gene. In germline, CDR1 is MDHEN, CDR2 SYDVKM. V was trimmed by 5 bases and J by 2 bases, leaving 7 bases between them. CDR3 length: 12 amino acids. CDR3 DNA sequence: TGTGCCAGCAGTATCCGGGCCTACGAGCAGTACTTC. It codes for CASSIRAYEQYF.

This clone was seen a handful of times. The CDR3 loop reads CASSGTAGELFF. The CDR3 region has the DNA TGCGCCAGCAGTGGGACCGCCGGGGAGCTGTTTTTT. This sequence joins TRBV10-2 and TRBJ2-2; D unclear. Trimming shortened V by 4 bases and J by 6 bases, and 6 bases separated the two germline ends. This CDR3 has 12 residues. Germline CDR1 is WSHSY and CDR2 is SAAADI.

The CDR3 DNA reads TGTGCCAGCGGACTCAGCGGGAGCTCCGTGAATGAGCAGTTCTTC. Translating gives CASGLSGSSVNEQFF. The V call is TRBV9, the J call TRBJ2-1, with 8 bases that match TRBD2. The CDR3 loop spans 15 amino acids. From germline, CDR1 is SGDLS and CDR2 YYNGEE. The V and J ends lost 7 bases and 7 bases, in that order; junction bases with no gene match: 13. The full variable domain, with the rest looked up from reference TRBV9 and TRBJ2-1, is DSGVTQTPKHLITATGQRVTLRCSPRSGDLSVYWYQQSLDQGLQFLIQYYNGEERAKGNILERFSAQQFPDLHSELNLSSLELGDSALYFCASGLSGSSVNEQFFGPGTRLTVL.

The chain couples TRBV19 to TRBJ2-7; no clear D. Germline assignment: CDR1 LNHDA and CDR2 SQIVND (reference sequence). CDR3 size: 14 residues. Trimming cost V 5 bases and J 2 bases, with 13 bases left between them. The CDR3 nucleotides read TGTGCCAGTAGTTGGACCGTCGACACCTACGAGCAGTACTTC. As protein: CASSWTVDTYEQYF.

The rearrangement uses TRBV7-9 and TRBJ2-1; unclear D gene. The V end was cut by 3 bases, the J end by 14 bases, with 11 bases between. Germline-derived CDR1 and CDR2 are SEHNR and FQNEAQ (reference sequence). The CDR3 length is 11 residues. The CDR3 reads CASSLGQPEFF. The DNA for the CDR3 is TGTGCCAGCAGCTTGGGTCAGCCGGAGTTCTTC.

The chain uses TRBV7-2 and TRBJ1-1; TRBD1 aligns across 8 bases. The V and J ends lost 2 bases and 1 base, in that order; junction bases with no gene match: 12. In germline, CDR1 is SGHTA, CDR2 FQGNSA. The CDR3 consists of 18 residues. The CDR3 coding sequence is TGTGCCAGCAGCTTATGGTCGTCAGGGGGCATGTGGAACACTGAAGCTTTCTTT. This codes for CASSLWSSGGMWNTEAFF.

The chain is built from TRBV14 and TRBJ2-1; TRBD2 agrees at 9 bases. Germline assignment: CDR1 SGHDN and CDR2 FVKESK. V dropped 4 bases and J dropped 8; count of bases not matched to a gene: 12. The CDR3 loop spans 16 amino acids. Written as DNA, the CDR3 is TGTGCCAGCAGCCTTATAGCGGGGGACCCCAGGGATGAGCAGTTCTTC. It is translated as CASSLIAGDPRDEQFF.

The V and J genes are TRBV7-9 and TRBJ1-6; 7 nucleotides match TRBD1. CDR3 length equals 15 residues. The V and J ends lost 5 bases and 8 bases, in that order; junction bases with no gene match: 9. Germline CDR1 and CDR2: SEHNR and FQNEAQ (reference sequence). CDR3 sequence (DNA): TGTGCCAGCAGCGACCTCAGGGGGGTCGATTCACCCCTCCACTTT. It yields the protein CASSDLRGVDSPLHF.

This clone has just a few counts. The CDR3 DNA reads TGTGCCTGTGGGGGGGATCGACAGCCCCAGCATTTT. Residues: CACGGDRQPQHF. The gene calls are TRBV30 and TRBJ1-5; D may be TRBD1 (5 bases). The CDR3 is 12 residues long. Germline V gene data show CDR1 as GTSNPN and CDR2 as SVGIG (reference sequence). Trimming removed 6 bases from V and 7 bases from J, with 13 bases in between.

This clone has only a few counts. V gene TRBV11-2 combines with J gene TRBJ2-7; a weak D match, TRBD2 (6 bases). Germline loops: CDR1 SGHAT, CDR2 FQNNGV. This CDR3 comprises 14 residues. The V end was cut by 1 base, the J end by 1 base, with 8 bases between. CDR3 amino acids: CASSLVADSYEQYF. The CDR3 bases are TGTGCCAGCAGCTTAGTAGCGGATTCCTACGAGCAGTACTTC.

This chain uses TRBV28 with TRBJ2-7; either TRBD1 or TRBD2 may supply D (6 bases each). The V gene lost 5 bases and the J gene lost 2 bases, with 19 bases spanning the gap. The CDR3 runs to 16 residues. CDR1 and CDR2 (germline): MDHEN, SYDVKM. The DNA for the CDR3 is TGTGCCAGCAGTCTTTTCCGGGGGCAACCGGCCTACGAGCAGTACTTC. It specifies CASSLFRGQPAYEQYF.

This clone appeared a single time. CDR3 sequence reads: CASSLSTGGLEKLFF. The CDR3, as DNA: TGTGCCAGCAGCCTTAGTACAGGGGGCTTGGAAAAACTGTTTTTT. This rearrangement joins TRBV11-2 to TRBJ1-4, with 9 bases that match TRBD1. Trimming cost V 5 bases and J 8 bases; bases outside gene matches: 9. Germline CDR1 and CDR2: SGHAT and FQNNGV. The CDR3 has 15 amino acids.